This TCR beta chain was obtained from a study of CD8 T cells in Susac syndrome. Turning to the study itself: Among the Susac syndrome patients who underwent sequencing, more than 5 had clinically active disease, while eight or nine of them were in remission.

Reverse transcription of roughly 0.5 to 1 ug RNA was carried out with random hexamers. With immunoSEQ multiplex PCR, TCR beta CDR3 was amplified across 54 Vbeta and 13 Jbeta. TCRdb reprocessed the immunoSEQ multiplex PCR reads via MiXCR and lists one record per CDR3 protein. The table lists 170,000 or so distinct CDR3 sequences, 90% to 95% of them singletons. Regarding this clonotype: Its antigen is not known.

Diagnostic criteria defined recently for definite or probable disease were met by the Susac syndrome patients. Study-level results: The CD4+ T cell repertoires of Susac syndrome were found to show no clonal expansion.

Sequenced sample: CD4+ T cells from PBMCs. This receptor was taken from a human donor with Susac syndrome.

DNA for the CDR3: TGTGCCAGTAGTTACGGGACAGGGGGTGTCTACGAGCAGTACTTC. Its protein is CASSYGTGGVYEQYF. The rearrangement links TRBV19 to TRBJ2-7; 11 bases fit TRBD1. CDR1 is LNHDA, CDR2 SQIVND, per germline (reference sequence). J gave up 3 bases and V 5 bases, and 6 bases lay outside the gene matches. The CDR3 loop spans 15 amino acids.